The T cell receptor beta chain under discussion was sequenced for a study of vaccination effects on CD4 cells after COVID-19. Some clones are missing from TCRdb's copy, which holds only in-frame ones; the method was immunoSEQ multiplex PCR. Among 42,000 or so clones, around 75% were seen once, and the ten largest hold around 30%. The CDR3 is made up of 16 amino acids. Trimming removed 2 bases at V and 1 base at J, with 11 bases between. Germline CDR1 is SGHNT and CDR2 is YENEEA. With regard to this clone: Its specificity is not known.

The ViraFEST assay expanded antigen-specific CD4+ T cells with viral peptide pools before sequencing. A roughly ten-day culture period preceded the isolation of CD4+ T cells. The infection with SARS-CoV-2 (confirmed by PCR) occurred in this person between March and December 2020. The sequence derives from a human donor who had a prior SARS-CoV-2 infection. The rearrangement uses TRBV11-3 and TRBJ1-4; D remains unclear. The sample in question was CD4+ T cells from PBMCs cultured with a peptide pool, obtained before COVID-19 vaccination. DNA for the CDR3: TGTGCCAGCAGCTTAAAGGACTCACGAACTAATGAAAAACTGTTTTTT. This translates into CASSLKDSRTNEKLFF.